One TCR beta chain is described in this entry. Germline assignment: CDR1 MDHEN and CDR2 SYDVKM. The CDR3 has 14 residues. Trimming shortened V by 5 bases and J by 4 bases, and 13 bases separated the two germline ends. This sample is drawn from a study of Ad26.COV2.S vaccination and SARS-CoV-2 variants. The assay was immunoSEQ multiplex PCR, and TCRdb's table has in-frame clones only and misses some. The repertoire holds hundreds of thousands of clones, with around 92% as singletons. Treatment indicated: over 15 received Ad26.COV2.S at low or high dose, single or two shots; about 5 received placebo; per-sample allocation not given. Following the first vaccine or placebo injection, samples were taken on day 63.

The sequencing used peripheral blood, collected in a trial of Ad26.COV2.S vaccine versus placebo. This sequence was found in a person aged 18-65 years who received the Ad26.COV2.S COVID-19 vaccine or a placebo. This chain uses TRBV28 with TRBJ2-3; perhaps TRBD2 as D (5 bases). For the CDR3, the DNA is TGTGCCAGCAGTGGCGGGCCGCTCGCAGATACGCAGTATTTT. Protein sequence: CASSGGPLADTQYF.